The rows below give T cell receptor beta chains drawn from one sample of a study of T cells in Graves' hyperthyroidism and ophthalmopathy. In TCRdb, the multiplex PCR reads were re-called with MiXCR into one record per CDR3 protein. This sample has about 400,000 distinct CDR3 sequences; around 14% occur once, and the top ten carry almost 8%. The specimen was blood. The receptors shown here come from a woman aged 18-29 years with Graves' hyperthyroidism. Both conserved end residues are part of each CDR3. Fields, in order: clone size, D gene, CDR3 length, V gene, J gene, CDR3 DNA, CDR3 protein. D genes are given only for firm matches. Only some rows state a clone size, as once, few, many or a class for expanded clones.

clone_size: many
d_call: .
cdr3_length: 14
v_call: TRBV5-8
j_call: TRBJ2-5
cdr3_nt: TGTGCCAGCAGCCTACCAAACTGGAAAGAGACCCAGTACTTC
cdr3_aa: CASSLPNWKETQYF

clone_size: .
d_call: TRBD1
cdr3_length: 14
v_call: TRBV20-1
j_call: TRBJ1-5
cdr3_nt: TGCAGTGCGCCGGGACAGGGATTAGGTCAGCCCCAGCATTTT
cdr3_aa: CSAPGQGLGQPQHF

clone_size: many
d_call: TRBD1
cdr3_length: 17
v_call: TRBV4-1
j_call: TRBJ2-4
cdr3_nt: TGCGCCAGCAGCCAAGCGGGACAGGGATTAGCCAAAAACATTCAGTACTTC
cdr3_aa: CASSQAGQGLAKNIQYF

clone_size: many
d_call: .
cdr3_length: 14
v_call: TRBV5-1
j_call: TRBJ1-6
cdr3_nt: TGCGCCAGCAGCTTGATCACAGGGAATTCACCCCTCCACTTT
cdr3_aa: CASSLITGNSPLHF

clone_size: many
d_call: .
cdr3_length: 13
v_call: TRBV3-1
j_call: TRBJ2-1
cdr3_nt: TGTGCCAGCAGCCAAGGACACCGGAATGAGCAGTTCTTC
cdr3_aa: CASSQGHRNEQFF

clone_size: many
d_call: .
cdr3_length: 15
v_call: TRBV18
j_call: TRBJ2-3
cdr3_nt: TGTGCCAGCTCGCCCGAGTCGGCCCGCCGGGATACGCAGTATTTT
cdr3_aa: CASSPESARRDTQYF

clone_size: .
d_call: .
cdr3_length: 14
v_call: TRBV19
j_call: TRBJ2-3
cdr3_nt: TGTGCCAGTAGGGTGGCCATAGCGACAGATACGCAGTATTTT
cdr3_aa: CASRVAIATDTQYF

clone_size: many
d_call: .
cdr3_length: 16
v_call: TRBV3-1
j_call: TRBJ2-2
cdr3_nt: TGTGCCAGCAGCCAGGGTCGGCAGGGGTACACCGGGGAGCTGTTTTTT
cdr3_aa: CASSQGRQGYTGELFF

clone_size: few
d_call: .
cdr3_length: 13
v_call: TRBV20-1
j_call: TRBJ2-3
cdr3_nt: TGCAGTGCTAGAGCCGGGGCCACAGATACGCAGTATTTT
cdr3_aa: CSARAGATDTQYF

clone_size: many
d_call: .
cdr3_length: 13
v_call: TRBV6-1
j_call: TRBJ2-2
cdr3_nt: TGTGCCAGCTGGAACAGGGCGGGCGGGGAGCTGTTTTTT
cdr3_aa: CASWNRAGGELFF

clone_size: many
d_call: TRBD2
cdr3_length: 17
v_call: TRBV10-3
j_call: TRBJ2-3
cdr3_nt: TGTGCCATCAGTGACCCTAGCGGGAGTGGGGGCACAGATACGCAGTATTTT
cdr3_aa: CAISDPSGSGGTDTQYF

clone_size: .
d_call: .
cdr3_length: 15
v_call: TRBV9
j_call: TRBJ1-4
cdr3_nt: TGTGCCAGCAGCTCCGGGGGGGGGGGAAATGAAAAACTGTTTTTT
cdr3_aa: CASSSGGGGNEKLFF

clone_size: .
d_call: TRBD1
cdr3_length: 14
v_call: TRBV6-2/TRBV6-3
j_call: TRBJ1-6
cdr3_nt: TGTGCCAGCACGTGGGGACAGGGGGGGTCACCCCTCCACTTT
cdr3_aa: CASTWGQGGSPLHF

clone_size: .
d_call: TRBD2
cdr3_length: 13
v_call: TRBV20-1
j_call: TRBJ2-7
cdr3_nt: TGCAGTGCTCCAGCGGGGGTCTCCTACGAGCAGTACTTC
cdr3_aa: CSAPAGVSYEQYF

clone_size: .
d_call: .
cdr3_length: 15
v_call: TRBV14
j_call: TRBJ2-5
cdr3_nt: TGTGCCAGCAGCCAAGATCGGGCCTTAGGAGGGACCCAGTACTTC
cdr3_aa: CASSQDRALGGTQYF

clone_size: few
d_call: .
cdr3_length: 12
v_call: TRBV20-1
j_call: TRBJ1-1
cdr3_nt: TGCAGCGCCCCGCCCGTCCACACTGAAGCTTTCTTT
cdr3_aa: CSAPPVHTEAFF

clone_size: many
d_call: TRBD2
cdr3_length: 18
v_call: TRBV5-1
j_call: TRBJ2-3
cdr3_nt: TGCGCCAGCAGCGTGACTCCTGGGACTAGCGGATACACAGATACGCAGTATTTT
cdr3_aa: CASSVTPGTSGYTDTQYF

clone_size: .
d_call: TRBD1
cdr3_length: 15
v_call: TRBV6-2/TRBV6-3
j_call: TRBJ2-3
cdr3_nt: TGTGCCAGCAAACCGGACAGGGGGACCACAGATACGCAGTATTTT
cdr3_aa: CASKPDRGTTDTQYF

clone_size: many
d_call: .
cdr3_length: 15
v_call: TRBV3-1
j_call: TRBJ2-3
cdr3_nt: TGTGCCAGCAGCCAGCTGACCGGCCACCCGATATCCGAGTATTTT
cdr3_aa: CASSQLTGHPISEYF

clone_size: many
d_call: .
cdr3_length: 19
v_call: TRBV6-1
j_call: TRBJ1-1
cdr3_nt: TGTGCCAGCAGTGAATCTACCAGCTCCCTGTGGGAGAGGATCACTGAAGCTTTCTTT
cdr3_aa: CASSESTSSLWERITEAFF

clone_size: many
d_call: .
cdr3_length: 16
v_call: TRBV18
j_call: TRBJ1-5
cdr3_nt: TGTGCCAGCTCACCTTTCCCCATCGGTAGCAATCAGCCCCAGCATTTT
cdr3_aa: CASSPFPIGSNQPQHF

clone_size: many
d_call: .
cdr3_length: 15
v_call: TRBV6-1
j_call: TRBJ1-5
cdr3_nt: TGTGCCAGCAGCATGACAGCACCGAGTAATCAGCCCCAGCATTTT
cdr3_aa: CASSMTAPSNQPQHF

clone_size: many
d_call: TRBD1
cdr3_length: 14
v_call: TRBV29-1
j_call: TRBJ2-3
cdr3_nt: TGCAGCGTACCCGACAGGGGCCGCACAGATACGCAGTATTTT
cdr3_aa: CSVPDRGRTDTQYF